This T cell receptor (beta chain) was captured by sequencing in a study of blood T cell repertoires in COVID-19. Under the authors' procedure: For nucleated cells, counts were estimated from reference gene primer amplification. The assay was immunoSEQ multiplex PCR, and TCRdb's table has in-frame clones only and misses some. V and J calls plus clone size are reproduced from that table; the DNA served to infer D and trimming. The sample includes 140,000 to 150,000 clones, roughly 90% seen only once; the top ten take under 4.5%. The CDR3 has 13 amino acids. Input material: PBMCs or T cells enriched from blood (not recorded which). The clonotype was recovered from a woman in her 40s who had been exposed to COVID-19. The V gene is TRBV21-1, the J gene TRBJ1-2. TRBV21-1 is classified as a pseudogene. The CDR3 DNA is TGTGCCAGGAGGGTTCGGGGAATGGGAGGCTACACCTTC. This gives the protein CARRVRGMGGYTF.